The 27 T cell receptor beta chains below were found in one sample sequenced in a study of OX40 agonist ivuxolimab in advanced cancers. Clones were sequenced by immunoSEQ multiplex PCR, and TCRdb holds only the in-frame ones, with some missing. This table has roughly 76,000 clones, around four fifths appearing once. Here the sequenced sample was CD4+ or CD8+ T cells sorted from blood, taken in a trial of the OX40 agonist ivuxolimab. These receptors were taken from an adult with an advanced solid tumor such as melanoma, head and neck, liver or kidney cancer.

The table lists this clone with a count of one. As DNA, the CDR3 is TGTGCCAGCAGCTGGGACAGGGGGCCCTACGAGCAGTACTTC. Protein: CASSWDRGPYEQYF. This chain links TRBV7-2 with TRBJ2-5, with TRBD1 identical over 12 bases. The J call may be in error: the DNA end matches TRBJ2-7 better. Germline CDR1 is SGHTA and CDR2 is FQGNSA. The CDR3 is 14 residues long.

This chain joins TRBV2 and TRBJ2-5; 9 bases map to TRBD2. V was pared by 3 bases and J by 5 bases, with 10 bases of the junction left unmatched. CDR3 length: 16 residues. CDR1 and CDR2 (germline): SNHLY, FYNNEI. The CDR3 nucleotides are TGTGCCAGCAGTGATTCCGGGACTAGCCGATCGGAGACCCAGTACTTC. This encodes CASSDSGTSRSETQYF.

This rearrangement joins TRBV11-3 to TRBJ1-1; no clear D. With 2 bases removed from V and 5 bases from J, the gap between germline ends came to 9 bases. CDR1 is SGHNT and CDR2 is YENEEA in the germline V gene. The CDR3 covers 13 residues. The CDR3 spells CASSLSRMTEAFF. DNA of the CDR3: TGTGCCAGCAGCTTAAGTAGAATGACTGAAGCTTTCTTT.

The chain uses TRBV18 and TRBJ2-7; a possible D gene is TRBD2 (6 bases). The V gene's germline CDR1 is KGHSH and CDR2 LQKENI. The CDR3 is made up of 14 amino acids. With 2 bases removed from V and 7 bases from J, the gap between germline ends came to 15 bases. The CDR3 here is CASSPGTVAREQYF. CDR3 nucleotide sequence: TGTGCCAGCTCACCAGGGACTGTGGCTCGGGAGCAGTACTTC. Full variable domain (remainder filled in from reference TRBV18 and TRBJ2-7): NAGVMQNPRHLVRRRGQEARLRCSPMKGHSHVYWYRQLPEEGLKFMVYLQKENIIDESGMPKERFSAEFPKEGPSILRIQQVVRGDSAAYFCASSPGTVAREQYFGPGTRLTVT.

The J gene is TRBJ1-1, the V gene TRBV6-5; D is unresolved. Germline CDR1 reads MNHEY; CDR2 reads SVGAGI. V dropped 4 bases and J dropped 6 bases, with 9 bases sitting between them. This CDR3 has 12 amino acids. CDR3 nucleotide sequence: TGTGCCAGCAGTTCCTTGACTGCTGAAGCTTTCTTT. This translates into CASSSLTAEAFF.

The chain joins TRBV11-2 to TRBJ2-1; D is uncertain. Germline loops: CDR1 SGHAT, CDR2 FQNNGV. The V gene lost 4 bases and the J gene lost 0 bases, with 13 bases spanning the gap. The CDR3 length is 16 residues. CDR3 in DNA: TGTGCCAGCAGCTCTGATCTAAAGAGCTCCTACAATGAGCAGTTCTTC. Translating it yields CASSSDLKSSYNEQFF.

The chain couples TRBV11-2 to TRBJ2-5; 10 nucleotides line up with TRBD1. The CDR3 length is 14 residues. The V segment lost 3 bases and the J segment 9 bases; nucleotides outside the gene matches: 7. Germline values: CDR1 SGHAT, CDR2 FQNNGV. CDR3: CASSFGTGVKAQYF. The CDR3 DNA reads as TGTGCCAGCAGCTTCGGGACAGGGGTTAAAGCCCAGTACTTC.

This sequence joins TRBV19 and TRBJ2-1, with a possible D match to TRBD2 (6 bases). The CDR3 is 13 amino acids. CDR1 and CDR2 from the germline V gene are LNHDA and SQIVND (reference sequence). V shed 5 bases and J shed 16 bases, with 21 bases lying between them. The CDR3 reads CASSPPRTTNLFF. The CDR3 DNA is TGTGCCAGTAGTCCACCACGGACTACAAACCTTTTCTTC.

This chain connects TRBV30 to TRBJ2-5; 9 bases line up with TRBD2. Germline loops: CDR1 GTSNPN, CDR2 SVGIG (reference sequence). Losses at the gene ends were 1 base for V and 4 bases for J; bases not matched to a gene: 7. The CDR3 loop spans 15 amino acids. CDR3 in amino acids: CAWSGERGAGETQYF. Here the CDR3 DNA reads TGTGCCTGGAGTGGCGAGCGGGGGGCTGGAGAGACCCAGTACTTC. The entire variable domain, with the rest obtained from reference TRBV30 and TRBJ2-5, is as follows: SQTIHQWPATLVQPVGSPLSLECTVEGTSNPNLYWYRQAAGRGLQLLFYSVGIGQISSEVPQNLSASRPQDRQFILSSKKLLLSDSGFYLCAWSGERGAGETQYFGPGTRLLVL.

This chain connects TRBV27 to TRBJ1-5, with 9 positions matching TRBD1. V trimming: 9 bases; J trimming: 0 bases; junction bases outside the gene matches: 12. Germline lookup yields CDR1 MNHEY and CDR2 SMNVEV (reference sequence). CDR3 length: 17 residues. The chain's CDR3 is CASHPGQGFLSNQPQHF. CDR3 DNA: TGTGCCAGTCACCCGGGACAGGGATTCCTTAGCAATCAGCCCCAGCATTTT.

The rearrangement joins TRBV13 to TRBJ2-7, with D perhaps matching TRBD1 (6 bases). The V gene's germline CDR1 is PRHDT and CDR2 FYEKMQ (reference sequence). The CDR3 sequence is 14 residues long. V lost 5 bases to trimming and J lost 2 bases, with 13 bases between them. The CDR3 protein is CASSHQDRPYEQYF. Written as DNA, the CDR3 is TGTGCCAGCAGCCACCAGGACAGACCCTACGAGCAGTACTTC.

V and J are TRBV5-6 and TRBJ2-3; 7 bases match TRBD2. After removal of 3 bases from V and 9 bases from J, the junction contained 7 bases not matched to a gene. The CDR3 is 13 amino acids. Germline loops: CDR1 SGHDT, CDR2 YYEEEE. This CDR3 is CASSSTGEGTQYF. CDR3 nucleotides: TGTGCCAGCAGCTCGACGGGGGAGGGCACGCAGTATTTT.

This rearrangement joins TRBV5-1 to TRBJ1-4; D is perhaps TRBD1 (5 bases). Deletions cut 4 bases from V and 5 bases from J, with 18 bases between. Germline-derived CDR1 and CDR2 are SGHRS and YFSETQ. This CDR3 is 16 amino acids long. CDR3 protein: CASSPTRGPRNEKLFF. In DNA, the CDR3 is TGCGCCAGCAGCCCCACGCGGGGACCTCGGAATGAAAAACTGTTTTTT.

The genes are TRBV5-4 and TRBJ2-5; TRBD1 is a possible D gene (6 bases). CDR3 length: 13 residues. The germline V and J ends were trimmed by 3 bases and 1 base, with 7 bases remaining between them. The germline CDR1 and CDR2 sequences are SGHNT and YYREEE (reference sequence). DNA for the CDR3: TGTGCCAGCAGCTGGACAGTCCAAGAGACCCAGTACTTC. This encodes CASSWTVQETQYF.

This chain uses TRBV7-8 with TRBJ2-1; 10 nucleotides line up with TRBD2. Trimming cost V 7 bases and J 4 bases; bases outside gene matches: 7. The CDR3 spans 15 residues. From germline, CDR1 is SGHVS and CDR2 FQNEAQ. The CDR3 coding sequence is TGTGCCAGCATGGACGGGACTAGCGTTTACAATGAGCAGTTCTTC. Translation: CASMDGTSVYNEQFF.

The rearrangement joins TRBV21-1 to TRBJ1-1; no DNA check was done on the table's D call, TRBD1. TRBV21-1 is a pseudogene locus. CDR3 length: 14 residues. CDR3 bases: TGTGCCAGCAGCAACGGGGACAAGGGCACTGAAGCTTTCTTT. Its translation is CASSNGDKGTEAFF.

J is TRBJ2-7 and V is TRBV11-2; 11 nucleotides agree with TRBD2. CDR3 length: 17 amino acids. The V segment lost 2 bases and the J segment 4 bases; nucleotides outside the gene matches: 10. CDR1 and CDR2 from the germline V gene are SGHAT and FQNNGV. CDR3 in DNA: TGTGCCAGCAGCTTAACCGTGCTAGCGGGAGGTACGTACGAGCAGTACTTC. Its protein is CASSLTVLAGGTYEQYF.

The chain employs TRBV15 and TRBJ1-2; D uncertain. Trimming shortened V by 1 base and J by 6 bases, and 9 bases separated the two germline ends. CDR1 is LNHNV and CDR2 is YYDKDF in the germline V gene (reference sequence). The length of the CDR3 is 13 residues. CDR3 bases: TGTGCCACCAGCAGAGGAAACTTTGATGGCTACACCTTC. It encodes CATSRGNFDGYTF. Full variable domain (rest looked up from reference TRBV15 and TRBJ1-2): DAMVIQNPRYQVTQFGKPVTLSCSQTLNHNVMYWYQQKSSQAPKLLFHYYDKDFNNEADTPDNFQSRRPNTSFCFLDIRSPGLGDTAMYLCATSRGNFDGYTFGSGTRLTVV.

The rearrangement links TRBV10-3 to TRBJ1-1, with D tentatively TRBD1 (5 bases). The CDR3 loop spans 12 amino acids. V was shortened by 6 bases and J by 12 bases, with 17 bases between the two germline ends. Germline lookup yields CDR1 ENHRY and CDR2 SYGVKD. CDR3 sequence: CAIRGSTGVTFF. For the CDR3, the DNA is TGTGCCATCAGGGGTAGTACAGGCGTGACTTTCTTT.

The CDR3 nucleotides read TGCGCCAGCGCTTTGGGTAGCCAAGAGACCCAGTACTTC. Protein: CASALGSQETQYF. This chain uses TRBV5-1 with TRBJ2-5, with no clear D. Germline CDR1 SGHRS, CDR2 YFSETQ. CDR3 length equals 13 residues. Between the trimmed V and J ends, which lost 7 bases and 1 base, there was a span of 11 bases.

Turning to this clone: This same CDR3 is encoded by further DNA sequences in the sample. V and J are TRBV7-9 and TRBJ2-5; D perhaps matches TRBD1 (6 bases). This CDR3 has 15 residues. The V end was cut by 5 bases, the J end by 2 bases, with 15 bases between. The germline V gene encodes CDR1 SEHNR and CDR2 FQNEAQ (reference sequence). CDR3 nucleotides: TGTGCCAGCAGCAACGACCTAGGGGGTCAAGAGACCCAGTACTTC. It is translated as CASSNDLGGQETQYF.

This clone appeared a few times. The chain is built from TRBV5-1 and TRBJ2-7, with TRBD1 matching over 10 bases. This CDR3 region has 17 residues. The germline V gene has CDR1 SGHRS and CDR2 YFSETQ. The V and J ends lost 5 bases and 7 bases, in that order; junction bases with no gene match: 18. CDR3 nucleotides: TGCGCCAGCAGTCTTACTAACTCCGGGACAGGGGCGGGGGAGCAGTACTTC. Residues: CASSLTNSGTGAGEQYF.

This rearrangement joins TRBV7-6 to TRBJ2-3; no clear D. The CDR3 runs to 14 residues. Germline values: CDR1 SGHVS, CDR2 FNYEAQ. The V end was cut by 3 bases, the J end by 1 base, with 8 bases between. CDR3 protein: CASSFRLGTDTQYF. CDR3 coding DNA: TGTGCCAGCAGCTTTAGGTTGGGCACAGATACGCAGTATTTT.

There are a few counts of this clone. The CDR3 DNA sequence: TGTGCCAGCAGCTCTCAGGACGTCTATGGCTACACCTTC. This codes for CASSSQDVYGYTF. The chain is built from TRBV5-6 and TRBJ1-2, with D uncertain. Trimming pared 3 bases from V and 4 bases from J, leaving 10 bases between. The CDR3 totals 13 residues. Germline CDR1 reads SGHDT; CDR2 reads YYEEEE.

CDR3 sequence reads: CASTMGSGNTIYF. CDR3 nucleotide sequence: TGTGCCAGCACGATGGGGTCTGGAAACACCATATATTTT. The chain is built from TRBV6-5 and TRBJ1-3; no clear D gene. The CDR3 totals 13 residues. Germline CDR1 and CDR2: MNHEY and SVGAGI. V was clipped by 7 bases and J by 1 base, with 8 bases between them.

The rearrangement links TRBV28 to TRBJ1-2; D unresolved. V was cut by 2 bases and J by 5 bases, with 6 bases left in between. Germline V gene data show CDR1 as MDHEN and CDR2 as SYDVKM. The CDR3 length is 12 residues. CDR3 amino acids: CASSLTPYGYTF. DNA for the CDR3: TGTGCCAGCAGTTTAACCCCTTATGGCTACACCTTC.

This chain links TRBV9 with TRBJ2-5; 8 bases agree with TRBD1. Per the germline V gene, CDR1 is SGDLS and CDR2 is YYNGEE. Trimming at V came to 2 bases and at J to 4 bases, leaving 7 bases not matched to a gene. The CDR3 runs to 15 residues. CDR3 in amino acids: CASSVGAGGRETQYF. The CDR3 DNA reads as TGTGCCAGCAGCGTCGGGGCAGGGGGCAGAGAGACCCAGTACTTC.